Listed here are 32 T cell receptor beta chains from one sample, sequenced in a study of identical twins. MiXCR, run by TCRdb on the 5' RACE reads, gives a single entry per CDR3 protein. In the table there are roughly 710,000 distinct CDR3 sequences, around 5.7% of which are singletons. The sample consisted of naive T cells sorted from blood. Receptors were obtained from a man younger than 30 in good health.

The chain couples TRBV4-2 to TRBJ2-1; D is perhaps TRBD2 (7 bases). CDR3 length equals 16 residues. Germline V lookup: CDR1 LGHNA, CDR2 YNFKEQ. V dropped 0 bases and J dropped 10 bases, with 19 bases sitting between them. The CDR3 loop reads CASSQEDSLEGGEQFF. For the CDR3, the DNA is TGTGCCAGCAGCCAAGAGGACAGCCTCGAGGGGGGGGAGCAGTTCTTC.

This clonotype has a count of ten or more. The chain employs TRBV20-1 and TRBJ2-1, with 13 bases that match TRBD2. The CDR3 contains 17 residues. V shed 3 bases, J shed 7 bases, and the junction held 12 bases outside the gene matches. Per germline, CDR1 DFQATT and CDR2 SNEGSKA (reference sequence). The CDR3 protein is CSARGLAGFARLNEQFF. Written as DNA, the CDR3 is TGCAGTGCTAGGGGACTAGCGGGATTTGCTAGATTAAATGAGCAGTTCTTC.

This clonotype was seen at least ten times. The rearrangement uses TRBV4-2 and TRBJ2-3, with D perhaps matching TRBD2 (5 bases). The germline gives CDR1 LGHNA, CDR2 YNFKEQ. This CDR3 has 14 amino acids. V shed 5 bases and J shed 4 bases, with 13 bases lying between them. The CDR3 loop reads CASSSGEGSDTQYF. The CDR3 bases are TGTGCCAGCAGCTCAGGAGAGGGATCAGATACGCAGTATTTT.

This clonotype was detected many times. This chain joins TRBV14 and TRBJ2-1; 8 bases match TRBD2. J was trimmed by 0 bases and V by 1 base; bases with no gene match: 5. CDR3 size: 17 residues. Looked up from germline, CDR1 is SGHDN and CDR2 is FVKESK. CDR3 nucleotide sequence: TGTGCCAGCAGCCAAGGGCTAGCGGGCCTCTCCTACAATGAGCAGTTCTTC. Protein: CASSQGLAGLSYNEQFF.

This clonotype has at least ten counts. The chain uses TRBV12-3 or TRBV12-4 and TRBJ2-6, with D possibly matching TRBD1 (5 bases). The CDR3 is made up of 15 amino acids. Trimming took 6 bases from V and 0 from J, leaving 9 bases between them. The CDR3: CASSHQGSGANVLTF. The CDR3, as DNA: TGTGCCAGCAGCCATCAGGGCTCTGGGGCCAACGTCCTGACTTTC.

This clonotype was counted between two and nine times. The gene calls are TRBV6-1 and TRBJ1-1; maybe TRBD1 (6 bases). This CDR3 is built from 18 residues. Germline lookup yields CDR1 MNHNS and CDR2 SASEGT. Trimming removed 1 base from V and 0 bases from J, with 18 bases in between. CDR3 DNA sequence: TGTGCCAGCAGTGAAGGATTAACCGGGACATTCATGAACACTGAAGCTTTCTTT. Encoded protein: CASSEGLTGTFMNTEAFF.

The gene calls are TRBV6-5 and TRBJ2-7, with 7 bases fitting TRBD1. The CDR3 contains 16 residues. Trimming removed 0 bases from V and 4 bases from J; junction bases left unmatched: 9. Per the germline V gene, CDR1 is MNHEY and CDR2 is SVGAGI. CDR3 in DNA: TGTGCCAGCAGTTACTCGGCCGACAGGGAATTTTACGAGCAGTACTTC. Its translation is CASSYSADREFYEQYF.

This clonotype was observed many times. The chain recombines TRBV5-1 with TRBJ2-4; 9 nucleotides agree with TRBD2. V lost 6 bases to trimming and J lost 0 bases; unmatched junction nucleotides: 4. Germline V gives CDR1 SGHRS, CDR2 YFSETQ. This CDR3 contains 15 residues. The CDR3 region is CASNPSGVAKNIQYF. The CDR3 bases are TGCGCCAGCAACCCTAGCGGGGTAGCCAAAAACATTCAGTACTTC.

This clonotype was seen more than once but under ten times. The V call is TRBV2, the J call TRBJ2-3; no clear D gene. CDR1 is SNHLY and CDR2 is FYNNEI in the germline V gene. The CDR3 loop spans 12 amino acids. The ends were cut back, 4 bases at V and 6 bases at J, with 8 bases in the middle. The CDR3 reads CASSVAVDTQYF. The CDR3 nucleotides are TGTGCCAGCAGTGTAGCAGTGGATACGCAGTATTTT. The whole variable domain, filled in from reference TRBV2 and TRBJ2-3, reads EPEVTQTPSHQVTQMGQEVILRCVPISNHLYFYWYRQILGQKVEFLVSFYNNEISEKSEIFDDQFSVERPDGSNFTLKIRSTKLEDSAMYFCASSVAVDTQYFGPGTRLTVL.

With regard to this clonotype: Possible read error: a much larger clone is one base away. CDR3 sequence (DNA): TGTGCCAGCGACGCGGACAGGGGGTTTTTCTACGAGCAGTACTTC. Amino acid sequence: CASDADRGFFYEQYF. The V and J genes are TRBV6-2 or TRBV6-3 and TRBJ2-7, with 10 bases that match TRBD1. The V segment lost 8 bases and the J segment 3 bases; nucleotides outside the gene matches: 10. The CDR3 contains 15 residues. Germline assignment: CDR1 MNHEY and CDR2 SVGEGT.

This clonotype was counted many times. J is TRBJ2-2 and V is TRBV5-1, with 8 bases identical to TRBD2. Trimming took 3 bases from V and 3 from J; bases not matched to a gene: 4. The CDR3 is made up of 15 amino acids. The germline CDR1 and CDR2 sequences are SGHRS and YFSETQ. Here the CDR3 reads CASSSGTRHTGELFF. DNA for the CDR3: TGCGCCAGCAGCTCCGGGACTAGACACACCGGGGAGCTGTTTTTT.

The J gene is TRBJ2-7, the V gene TRBV27, with TRBD2 matching 7 bases. The V gene end was trimmed by 10 bases and the J gene end by 1 base; junction bases not matched to a gene: 10. Looked up from germline, CDR1 is MNHEY and CDR2 is SMNVEV (reference sequence). CDR3 length: 14 residues. The CDR3 here is CAIKEAGASYEQYF. The CDR3 DNA follows: TGTGCCATTAAGGAGGCGGGAGCTTCCTACGAGCAGTACTTC.

V and J are TRBV29-1 and TRBJ2-3, with no clear D. CDR1 and CDR2 (germline): SQVTM, ANQGSEA. This CDR3 spans 12 amino acids. Trimming removed 2 bases at V and 3 bases at J, with 6 bases between. CDR3 nucleotide sequence: TGCAGCGTTGAACCTTCAACAGATACGCAGTATTTT. It yields the protein CSVEPSTDTQYF.

This clonotype was recorded many times. This chain links TRBV7-9 with TRBJ1-2; 8 nucleotides match TRBD1. The CDR3 length is 14 residues. The junction had 4 bases not matched to a gene; V was cut back by 5 bases and J by 2 bases. The germline V gene encodes CDR1 SEHNR and CDR2 FQNEAQ (reference sequence). The CDR3 spells CASSPGGGNYGYTF. The CDR3 nucleotides read TGTGCCAGCAGCCCAGGGGGCGGCAACTATGGCTACACCTTC.

The chain combines TRBV5-1 with TRBJ2-5; 7 bases agree with TRBD2. The V gene's germline CDR1 is SGHRS and CDR2 YFSETQ. Trimming cost V 4 bases and J 2 bases; bases outside gene matches: 8. The CDR3 is 15 amino acids. The CDR3: CASSPAIAGQETQYF. The CDR3 nucleotides are TGCGCCAGCAGCCCCGCTATAGCGGGTCAAGAGACCCAGTACTTC.

This clonotype came up a few times. This CDR3 is CAGSKGQGYEQYF. The CDR3 DNA reads TGTGCCGGCTCGAAGGGACAGGGGTACGAGCAGTACTTC. The rearrangement links TRBV7-2 to TRBJ2-7, with TRBD1 identical over 10 bases. The CDR3 loop spans 13 amino acids. The V segment lost 11 bases and the J segment 4 bases; nucleotides outside the gene matches: 8. Germline V lookup: CDR1 SGHTA, CDR2 FQGNSA.

This chain connects TRBV24-1 to TRBJ2-5, with 8 nucleotides matching TRBD2. Germline CDR1 and CDR2: KGHDR and SFDVKD. The CDR3 is made up of 14 amino acids. J lost 7 bases, V lost 4 bases, and 7 bases had no gene match. The CDR3 bases are TGTGCCACCAGTGACGCCCGGGAGGGGAGGACCCAGTACTTC. Its translation: CATSDAREGRTQYF.

The table lists this clonotype with a few counts. This chain joins TRBV6-2 or TRBV6-3 and TRBJ2-7; TRBD1 matches at 7 bases. V lost 6 bases and J lost 3; bases outside the gene matches: 11. The V gene's germline CDR1 is MNHEY and CDR2 SVGEGT. The CDR3 has 15 amino acids. The CDR3 spells CASRTTGTEFYEQYF. DNA of the CDR3: TGTGCCAGCAGAACCACCGGGACAGAATTCTACGAGCAGTACTTC.

DNA for the CDR3: TGCGCCAGCAGCTTGCTTTCCATCTCCGGCACAGATACGCAGTATTTT. Translation gives CASSLLSISGTDTQYF. The chain carries TRBV5-1 and TRBJ2-3; D remains ambiguous. Germline CDR1 SGHRS, CDR2 YFSETQ. The CDR3 extends over 16 amino acids. Trimming stripped 1 base from V and 1 base from J, with 13 bases between.

This clonotype appeared a few times. The chain carries TRBV12-3 or TRBV12-4 and TRBJ2-5; 14 nucleotides agree with TRBD2. The CDR3 loop spans 16 amino acids. V gave up 6 bases and J gave up 5 bases; unmatched junction bases: 8. The CDR3 loop is CASSRGLAGGRETQYF. CDR3 DNA: TGTGCCAGCAGCCGAGGACTAGCGGGAGGCCGGGAGACCCAGTACTTC.

This clonotype was counted at least ten times. The chain has TRBV20-1 and TRBJ1-5; possible D gene TRBD1, 5 bases. Trimming stripped 1 base from V and 3 bases from J, with 16 bases between. The CDR3 totals 16 residues. Germline V gene lookup returns CDR1 DFQATT and CDR2 SNEGSKA (reference sequence). The CDR3 DNA follows: TGCAGTGCTAGAGTGGGACGGGACCCTTTCAATCAGCCCCAGCATTTT. Its protein is CSARVGRDPFNQPQHF.

The chain combines TRBV7-8 with TRBJ2-5, with D unclear. CDR1 and CDR2 from the germline V gene are SGHVS and FQNEAQ. This CDR3 has 11 amino acids. V was pared by 2 bases and J by 7 bases, with 5 bases between. CDR3 in amino acids: CASSLTWTQYF. CDR3 nucleotide sequence: TGTGCCAGCAGCTTAACGTGGACCCAGTACTTC.

This clonotype was recorded many times. The rearrangement links TRBV12-3 or TRBV12-4 to TRBJ1-5; 8 bases fit TRBD1. V gave up 5 bases and J gave up 6 bases; unmatched junction bases: 9. This CDR3 contains 15 residues. The CDR3 DNA sequence: TGTGCCAGCAGTGCTGCAGGGGGCGGGAGTCAGCCCCAGCATTTT. Encoded protein: CASSAAGGGSQPQHF.

This chain's CDR3 is CASSLSHAGQGHEQYF. In nucleotides, the CDR3 is TGTGCCAGCAGTTTATCGCATGCGGGACAGGGACACGAGCAGTACTTC. The rearrangement uses TRBV27 and TRBJ2-7; 9 bases fit TRBD1. Unmatched junction bases numbered 8, after V lost 0 bases and J lost 5 bases. The CDR3 extends over 16 amino acids. Germline V gives CDR1 MNHEY, CDR2 SMNVEV (reference sequence).

This clonotype was seen a few times. The chain couples TRBV12-3 or TRBV12-4 to TRBJ1-1; no firm D call. The CDR3 runs 14 residues. Trimming shortened V by 3 bases and J by 3 bases, and 11 bases separated the two germline ends. This CDR3 reads CASSFRREDTEAFF. CDR3 bases: TGTGCCAGCAGTTTTCGTAGGGAGGACACTGAAGCTTTCTTT.

This sequence joins TRBV3-1 and TRBJ2-3; D is perhaps TRBD1 or TRBD2 (5 bases each). The CDR3 consists of 15 residues. Trimming left V 2 bases short and J 5 bases short, with 14 bases between. Germline-derived CDR1 and CDR2 are LGHDT and YNNKEL (reference sequence). The CDR3 DNA reads as TGTGCCAGCAGCCAATCGAGGACTCAGGGAGATACGCAGTATTTT. It encodes CASSQSRTQGDTQYF.

This clonotype has more than one count but fewer than ten. The V gene is TRBV5-1, the J gene TRBJ2-7; D possibly corresponds to TRBD2 (7 bases). V lost 4 bases and J 7 bases, leaving 21 bases between the germline ends. The germline CDR1 and CDR2 sequences are SGHRS and YFSETQ. This CDR3 region has 15 residues. Written as DNA, the CDR3 is TGCGCCAGCAGCGGGGGGGCAGCGGCCGGAGGAGAGCAGTACTTC. Encoded protein: CASSGGAAAGGEQYF.

This clonotype was counted only a few times. This chain connects TRBV29-1 to TRBJ2-7; tentatively, D is TRBD2 (6 bases). CDR1 and CDR2 from the germline V gene are SQVTM and ANQGSEA. The V end lost 3 bases, the J end lost 7 bases, and 16 bases lay between the germline ends. The CDR3 contains 13 residues. This chain's CDR3 is CSVEGLAPNEQYF. DNA of the CDR3: TGCAGCGTTGAGGGACTGGCCCCGAATGAGCAGTACTTC.

This clonotype was observed many times. The chain carries TRBV5-1 and TRBJ2-5, with 7 bases fitting TRBD1. The CDR3 has 13 residues. V lost 4 bases and J lost 5; bases outside the gene matches: 5. CDR1 is SGHRS and CDR2 is YFSETQ in the germline V gene. The CDR3 nucleotides read TGCGCCAGCAGCGGACAGGTCGGGGAGACCCAGTACTTC. Protein sequence: CASSGQVGETQYF.

Ten or more counts support this clonotype. This chain joins TRBV5-1 and TRBJ2-7; unclear D gene. V was pared by 0 bases and J by 1 base, with 14 bases between. Germline V CDR1 and CDR2: SGHRS, YFSETQ. This CDR3 has 16 residues. CDR3 protein: CASSLGTHLGSYEQYF. The CDR3 DNA reads as TGCGCCAGCAGCTTGGGGACGCACCTGGGGTCCTACGAGCAGTACTTC. Full variable domain (rest looked up from reference TRBV5-1 and TRBJ2-7): KAGVTQTPRYLIKTRGQQVTLSCSPISGHRSVSWYQQTPGQGLQFLFEYFSETQRNKGNFPGRFSGRQFSNSRSEMNVSTLELGDSALYLCASSLGTHLGSYEQYFGPGTRLTVT.

This rearrangement joins TRBV6-2 or TRBV6-3 to TRBJ1-2, with D maybe TRBD1 (5 bases). The V gene's germline CDR1 is MNHEY and CDR2 SVGEGT. The CDR3 loop spans 12 amino acids. V was clipped by 2 bases and J by 7 bases, with 8 bases between them. CDR3 residues: CASSYRGFGYTF. CDR3 DNA: TGTGCCAGCAGTTACCGGGGGTTTGGCTACACCTTC.

At least ten counts were recorded for this clonotype. The chain joins TRBV10-3 to TRBJ1-1; 7 bases agree with TRBD1. Germline-derived CDR1 and CDR2 are ENHRY and SYGVKD. Trimming at V came to 6 bases and at J to 0 bases, leaving 4 bases not matched to a gene. The CDR3 is 14 amino acids. CDR3: CAIRGTDLNTEAFF. The CDR3 DNA follows: TGTGCCATCAGGGGGACAGATCTGAACACTGAAGCTTTCTTT.